Below, 20 T cell receptor beta chains from the same sample are listed, as sequenced in a study of regulatory T cells in long-lasting Graves disease. The time point: persistent/refractory GD, antithyroid drugs over 5 years with positive TRAb. Making the TCR library involved RNA that had been extracted from PBMCs. Combining iRepertoire HTBI primers with Arm-PCR of CDR3 regions, the authors built TCR beta libraries. TCRdb passed the multiplex PCR reads through MiXCR, listing each CDR3 protein once. There are some 430,000 distinct CDR3 sequences in the sample; 20% to 25% occur only once, and roughly 7.7% lies in the top ten. The specimen comprised peripheral blood mononuclear cells (PBMCs), sampled when the disease was refractory, from a patient treated with antithyroid drugs. These receptors all come from a female donor with Graves disease.

This clonotype was seen a handful of times. The chain is built from TRBV12-3 or TRBV12-4 and TRBJ1-1, with D uncertain. CDR3 length equals 16 residues. The V and J ends lost 7 bases and 6 bases respectively, with 24 bases between them. The CDR3 coding sequence is TGTGCCAGCACCCGGGAGCCAGGTCTATTCGTGCCTGAAGCTTTCTTT. Translation: CASTREPGLFVPEAFF.

J is TRBJ2-7 and V is TRBV30; 8 bases line up with TRBD2. V shed 2 bases and J 3 bases; nucleotides not matched to a gene: 3. CDR3 length equals 13 residues. CDR1 and CDR2 (germline): GTSNPN, SVGIG (reference sequence). CDR3 sequence: CAWSQTSVYEQYF. Here the CDR3 DNA reads TGTGCCTGGAGTCAGACTAGCGTCTACGAGCAGTACTTC. The variable domain in full, completed from reference TRBV30 and TRBJ2-7, reads SQTIHQWPATLVQPVGSPLSLECTVEGTSNPNLYWYRQAAGRGLQLLFYSVGIGQISSEVPQNLSASRPQDRQFILSSKKLLLSDSGFYLCAWSQTSVYEQYFGPGTRLTVT.

The table lists this clonotype with many counts. The chain is built from TRBV27 and TRBJ1-2; maybe TRBD1 (6 bases). CDR1 is MNHEY, CDR2 SMNVEV, per germline (reference sequence). Trimming shortened V by 2 bases and J by 7 bases, and 11 bases separated the two germline ends. The CDR3 contains 13 residues. The CDR3 bases are TGTGCCAGCAGTTTAGCGGGGGCTACTGGCTACACCTTC. This sequence encodes CASSLAGATGYTF.

This clonotype was picked up many times. In DNA form, the CDR3 reads TGTGCCAGCACCCAAAGGGGATATCAGCCCCAGCATTTT. Translating it yields CASTQRGYQPQHF. The chain couples TRBV28 to TRBJ1-5, with a weak D call TRBD1 (5 bases). The CDR3 totals 13 residues. The V end was cut by 7 bases, the J end by 5 bases, with 12 bases between. Germline V gives CDR1 MDHEN, CDR2 SYDVKM.

This clonotype was observed a handful of times. This rearrangement joins TRBV3-1 to TRBJ1-5; perhaps TRBD1 as D (5 bases). V lost 0 bases and J lost 7, with 10 bases in between. Germline V gene lookup returns CDR1 LGHDT and CDR2 YNNKEL (reference sequence). This CDR3 contains 14 residues. The CDR3 loop is CASSQDPGLQPQHF. The CDR3 bases are TGTGCCAGCAGCCAAGATCCAGGGCTGCAGCCCCAGCATTTT.

Remarks on this clonotype: This may be a read error, as it is one base from a much larger clone. This rearrangement joins TRBV7-3 to TRBJ2-2; no clear D gene. The CDR3 sequence is 12 residues long. The V and J ends lost 3 bases and 7 bases respectively, with 6 bases between them. CDR1 and CDR2 (germline): SGHTA, FQGTGA. CDR3 region: CASSFDGGELFF. The CDR3 coding sequence is TGTGCCAGCAGCTTCGACGGCGGGGAGCTGTTTTTT.

The chain employs TRBV29-1 and TRBJ1-6; perhaps TRBD1 as D (5 bases). V was trimmed by 4 bases and J by 14 bases, leaving 15 bases between them. This CDR3 contains 12 residues. Germline V gene sequence: CDR1 SQVTM, CDR2 ANQGSEA. The CDR3 DNA sequence: TGCAGCGTTGGGGGACCCGGGGAGGCCCTCCACTTT. Translating it yields CSVGGPGEALHF. The entire variable domain, with the rest obtained from reference TRBV29-1 and TRBJ1-6, is as follows: SAVISQKPSRDICQRGTSLTIQCQVDSQVTMMFWYRQQPGQSLTLIATANQGSEATYESGFVIDKFPISRPNLTFSTLTVSNMSPEDSSIYLCSVGGPGEALHFGNGTRLTVT.

In this sample, this clonotype turned up many times. The chain recombines TRBV25-1 with TRBJ1-2; 9 bases are a match to TRBD1. Germline CDR1 reads MGHDK; CDR2 reads SYGVNS. This CDR3 spans 14 amino acids. The trim removed 4 bases at V and 8 bases at J, leaving 8 bases unmatched. The CDR3 sequence: CASSATQGARGYTF. The DNA of the CDR3 is TGTGCCAGCAGTGCGACACAGGGGGCTCGGGGCTACACCTTC.

This clonotype was observed many times. The chain uses TRBV7-2 and TRBJ1-6; D remains unclear. CDR3 length equals 15 residues. Trimming stripped 2 bases from V and 6 bases from J, with 11 bases between. Per the germline V gene, CDR1 is SGHTA and CDR2 is FQGNSA. The CDR3: CASSLQAKSNSPLHF. DNA for the CDR3: TGTGCCAGCAGCTTACAGGCCAAGAGTAATTCACCCCTCCACTTT.

The rearrangement joins TRBV20-1 to TRBJ2-2; TRBD1 aligns across 9 bases. The CDR3 spans 14 residues. Germline CDR1 is DFQATT and CDR2 is SNEGSKA (reference sequence). The V and J ends lost 7 bases and 3 bases, in that order; junction bases with no gene match: 6. The CDR3 is CSVNRGLDTGELFF. CDR3 DNA sequence: TGCAGTGTCAACAGGGGGCTTGACACCGGGGAGCTGTTTTTT.

There are many counts of this clonotype. The chain carries TRBV6-1 and TRBJ2-2; 11 nucleotides agree with TRBD1. Germline V gives CDR1 MNHNS, CDR2 SASEGT. CDR3 length: 14 amino acids. Trimming removed 4 bases from V and 7 bases from J; junction bases left unmatched: 2. This CDR3 is CASSGDRGSGELFF. In DNA form, the CDR3 reads TGTGCCAGCAGTGGGGACAGGGGGAGCGGGGAGCTGTTTTTT.

This clonotype was observed many times. The junction departs from germline at one end; a sequencing error may be responsible. This chain joins TRBV27 and TRBJ2-5, with TRBD2 as a possible D gene (5 bases). This CDR3 spans 14 amino acids. Germline CDR1 and CDR2: MNHEY and SMNVEV (reference sequence). CDR3 sequence (DNA): TGTGCCAGCAGACCTCCGGGCGCGGGTCCCCCCCTTGGCTTC. Translation: CASRPPGAGPPLGF.

The chain combines TRBV7-8 with TRBJ2-7; D unresolved. The CDR3 extends over 15 amino acids. Trimming removed 1 base from V and 5 bases from J, with 15 bases in between. CDR1 is SGHVS and CDR2 is FQNEAQ in the germline V gene. CDR3 region: CASSLGDMLNDEQYF. The CDR3 region has the DNA TGTGCCAGCAGCTTAGGGGATATGCTCAATGACGAGCAGTACTTC.

Many counts were recorded for this clonotype. This rearrangement joins TRBV20-1 to TRBJ2-5; D uncertain. CDR1 is DFQATT and CDR2 is SNEGSKA in the germline V gene (reference sequence). There are 15 residues in the CDR3. Trimming cost V 2 bases and J 4 bases, with 17 bases left between them. The chain's CDR3 is CSARPRLTMVETQYF. For the CDR3, the DNA is TGCAGTGCTAGACCCAGACTCACCATGGTAGAGACCCAGTACTTC.

At least ten counts were recorded for this clonotype. The chain employs TRBV29-1 and TRBJ2-5; maybe TRBD2 (6 bases). CDR3 size: 11 residues. The ends were cut back, 4 bases at V and 3 bases at J, with 6 bases in the middle. Looked up from germline, CDR1 is SQVTM and CDR2 is ANQGSEA. CDR3 region: CSVGEEETQYF. The CDR3 DNA follows: TGCAGCGTTGGGGAGGAAGAGACCCAGTACTTC. Variable domain in full (rest from reference TRBV29-1 and TRBJ2-5): SAVISQKPSRDICQRGTSLTIQCQVDSQVTMMFWYRQQPGQSLTLIATANQGSEATYESGFVIDKFPISRPNLTFSTLTVSNMSPEDSSIYLCSVGEEETQYFGPGTRLLVL.

The V and J genes are TRBV15 and TRBJ2-2; weak D call: TRBD1 (5 bases). This CDR3 region has 16 residues. Looked up from germline, CDR1 is LNHNV and CDR2 is YYDKDF (reference sequence). The V end lost 2 bases, the J end lost 2 bases, and 12 bases lay between the germline ends. The CDR3 here is CATSRPGHPNTGELFF. CDR3 in DNA: TGTGCCACCAGCAGACCCGGACACCCTAACACCGGGGAGCTGTTTTTT.

In this sample, this clonotype turned up a few times. The gene calls are TRBV13 and TRBJ2-1, with 10 bases fitting TRBD1. The CDR3 totals 14 residues. Germline CDR1 PRHDT, CDR2 FYEKMQ (reference sequence). Unmatched junction bases numbered 8, after V lost 5 bases and J lost 10 bases. CDR3 DNA: TGTGCCAGCAGCGCAAGACAGGGGGCTGGCGAGCAGTTCTTC. As protein: CASSARQGAGEQFF. The complete variable domain, with remaining parts taken from reference TRBV13 and TRBJ2-1, reads AAGVIQSPRHLIKEKRETATLKCYPIPRHDTVYWYQQGPGQDPQFLISFYEKMQSDKGSIPDRFSAQQFSDYHSELNMSSLELGDSALYFCASSARQGAGEQFFGPGTRLTVL.

In its sample, this clonotype was seen many times. The chain is built from TRBV19 and TRBJ1-1; 7 nucleotides line up with TRBD1. V was pared by 3 bases and J by 1 base, with 2 bases of the junction left unmatched. Germline CDR1 is LNHDA and CDR2 is SQIVND (reference sequence). The CDR3 totals 14 residues. In nucleotides, the CDR3 is TGTGCCAGTAGTATGGGACAGAGGAACACTGAAGCTTTCTTT. Amino acid sequence: CASSMGQRNTEAFF.

This clonotype was detected a few times. The chain has TRBV11-2 and TRBJ2-3, with a weak D call TRBD2 (6 bases). Deletions cut 7 bases from V and 0 bases from J, with 14 bases between. This CDR3 contains 15 residues. The germline CDR1 and CDR2 sequences are SGHAT and FQNNGV. CDR3 loop: CASMGTAGSTDTQYF. DNA of the CDR3: TGTGCCAGCATGGGGACGGCGGGGAGCACAGATACGCAGTATTTT.

As to this clonotype: This may be a read error: a much more frequent sequence differs by one nucleotide. The CDR3 DNA reads TGTGCCAGCAGTTACTCGCGGACAGGGGAACAGCCCCAGCATTTT. Translated, it gives CASSYSRTGEQPQHF. The V and J genes are TRBV28 and TRBJ1-5; 9 bases fit TRBD1. The CDR3 consists of 15 residues. The germline CDR1 and CDR2 sequences are MDHEN and SYDVKM. V shed 4 bases and J 7 bases; nucleotides not matched to a gene: 8.